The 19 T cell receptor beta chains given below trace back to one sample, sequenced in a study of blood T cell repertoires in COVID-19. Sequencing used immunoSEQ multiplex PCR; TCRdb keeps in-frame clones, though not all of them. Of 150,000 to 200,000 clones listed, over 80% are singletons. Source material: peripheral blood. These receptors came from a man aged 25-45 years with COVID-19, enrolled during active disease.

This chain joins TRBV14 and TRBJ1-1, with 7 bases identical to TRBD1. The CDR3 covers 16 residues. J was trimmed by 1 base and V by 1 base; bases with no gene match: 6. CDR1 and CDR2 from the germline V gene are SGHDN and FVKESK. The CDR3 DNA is TGTGCCAGCAGCCAAGTTGAAGGGGGCCCGAACACTGAAGCTTTCTTT. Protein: CASSQVEGGPNTEAFF. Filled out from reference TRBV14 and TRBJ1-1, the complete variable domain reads EAGVTQFPSHSVIEKGQTVTLRCDPISGHDNLYWYRRVMGKEIKFLLHFVKESKQDESGMPNNRFLAERTGGTYSTLKVQPAELEDSGVYFCASSQVEGGPNTEAFFGQGTRLTVV.

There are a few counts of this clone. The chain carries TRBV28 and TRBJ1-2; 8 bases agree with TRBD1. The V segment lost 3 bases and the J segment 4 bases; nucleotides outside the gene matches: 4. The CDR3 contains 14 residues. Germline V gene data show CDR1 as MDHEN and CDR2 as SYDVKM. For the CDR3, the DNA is TGTGCCAGCAGTTTTCAGGGGGCCGGCTATGGCTACACCTTC. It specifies CASSFQGAGYGYTF.

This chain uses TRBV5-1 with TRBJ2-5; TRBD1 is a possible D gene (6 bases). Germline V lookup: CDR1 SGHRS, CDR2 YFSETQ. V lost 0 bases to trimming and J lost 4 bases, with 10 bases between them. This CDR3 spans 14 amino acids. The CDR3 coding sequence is TGCGCCAGCAGCTTGGTCCCAGGGGCAGAGACCCAGTACTTC. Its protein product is CASSLVPGAETQYF.

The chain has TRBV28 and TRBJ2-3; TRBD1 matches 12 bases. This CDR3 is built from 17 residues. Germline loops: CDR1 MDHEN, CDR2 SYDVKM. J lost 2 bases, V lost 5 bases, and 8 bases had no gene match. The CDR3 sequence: CASSRPGQGAFTDTQYF. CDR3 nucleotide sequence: TGTGCCAGCAGTCGGCCGGGACAGGGGGCATTCACAGATACGCAGTATTTT. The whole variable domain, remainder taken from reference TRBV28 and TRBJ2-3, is DVKVTQSSRYLVKRTGEKVFLECVQDMDHENMFWYRQDPGLGLRLIYFSYDVKMKEKGDIPEGYSVSREKKERFSLILESASTNQTSMYLCASSRPGQGAFTDTQYFGPGTRLTVL.

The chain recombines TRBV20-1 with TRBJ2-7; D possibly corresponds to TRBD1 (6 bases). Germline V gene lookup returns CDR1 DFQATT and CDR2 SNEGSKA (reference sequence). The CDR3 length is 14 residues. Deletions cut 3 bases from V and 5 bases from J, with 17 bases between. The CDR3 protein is CSASLPRGYHEQYF. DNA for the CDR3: TGCAGTGCTAGTCTTCCCAGGGGTTACCACGAGCAGTACTTC.

The CDR3 bases are TGTGCCAGCACCCCGGGCAGCCCGGGGACAGGGAATACAGATACGCAGTATTTT. Its protein product is CASTPGSPGTGNTDTQYF. The chain carries TRBV25-1 and TRBJ2-3; TRBD1 aligns across 9 bases. After removal of 7 bases from V and 3 bases from J, the junction contained 17 bases not matched to a gene. CDR1 is MGHDK and CDR2 is SYGVNS in the germline V gene. CDR3 length: 18 residues.

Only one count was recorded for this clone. This CDR3 reads CSVEKAGGYEQYF. Here the CDR3 DNA reads TGCAGCGTTGAAAAGGCAGGGGGGTACGAGCAGTACTTC. The gene calls are TRBV29-1 and TRBJ2-7, with D possibly being TRBD1 (7 bases). There are 13 residues in the CDR3. Germline CDR1 and CDR2: SQVTM and ANQGSEA. V dropped 2 bases and J dropped 4 bases, with 12 bases sitting between them.

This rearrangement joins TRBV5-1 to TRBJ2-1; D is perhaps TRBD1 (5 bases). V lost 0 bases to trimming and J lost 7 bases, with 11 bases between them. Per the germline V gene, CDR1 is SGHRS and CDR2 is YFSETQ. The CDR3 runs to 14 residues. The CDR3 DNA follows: TGCGCCAGCAGCTTGGATCCCCAGGGAAATGAGCAGTTCTTC. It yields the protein CASSLDPQGNEQFF.

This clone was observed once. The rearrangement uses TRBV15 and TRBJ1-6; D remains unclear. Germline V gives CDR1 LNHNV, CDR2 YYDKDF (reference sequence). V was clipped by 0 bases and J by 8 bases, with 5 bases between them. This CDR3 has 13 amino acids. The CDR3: CATSRDSDSPLHF. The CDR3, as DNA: TGTGCCACCAGCAGAGACTCGGATTCACCCCTCCACTTT. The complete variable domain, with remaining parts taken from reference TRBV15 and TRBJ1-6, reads DAMVIQNPRYQVTQFGKPVTLSCSQTLNHNVMYWYQQKSSQAPKLLFHYYDKDFNNEADTPDNFQSRRPNTSFCFLDIRSPGLGDTAMYLCATSRDSDSPLHFGNGTRLTVT.

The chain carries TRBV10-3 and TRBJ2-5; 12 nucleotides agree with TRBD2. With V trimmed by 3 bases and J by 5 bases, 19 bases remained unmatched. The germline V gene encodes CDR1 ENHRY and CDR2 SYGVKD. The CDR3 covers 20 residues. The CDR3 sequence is CAISDRARGLAGPSRETQYF. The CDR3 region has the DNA TGTGCCATCAGTGATCGGGCACGGGGACTAGCGGGTCCCAGCCGGGAGACCCAGTACTTC.

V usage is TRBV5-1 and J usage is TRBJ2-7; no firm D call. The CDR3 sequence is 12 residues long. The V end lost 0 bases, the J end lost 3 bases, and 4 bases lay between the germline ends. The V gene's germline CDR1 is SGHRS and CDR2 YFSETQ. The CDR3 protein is CASSLGHYEQYF. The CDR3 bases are TGCGCCAGCAGCTTGGGTCACTACGAGCAGTACTTC.

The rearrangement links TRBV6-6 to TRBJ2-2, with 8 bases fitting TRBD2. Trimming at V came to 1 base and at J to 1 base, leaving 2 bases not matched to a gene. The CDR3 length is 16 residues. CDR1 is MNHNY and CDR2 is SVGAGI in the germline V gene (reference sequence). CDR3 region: CASSYFAGGNTGELFF. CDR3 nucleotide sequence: TGTGCCAGCAGTTACTTTGCGGGAGGGAACACCGGGGAGCTGTTTTTT.

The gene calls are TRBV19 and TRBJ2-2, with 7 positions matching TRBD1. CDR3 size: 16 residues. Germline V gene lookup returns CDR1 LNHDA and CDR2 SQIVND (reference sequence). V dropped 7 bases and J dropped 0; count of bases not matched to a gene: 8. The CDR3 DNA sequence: TGTGCCAGTATTAGGGGTCAGGGGGCGAACACCGGGGAGCTGTTTTTT. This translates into CASIRGQGANTGELFF.

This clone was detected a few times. This CDR3 is CASSLGLGPEQFF. The CDR3 DNA reads as TGTGCCAGCAGCTTAGGCCTAGGCCCTGAGCAGTTCTTC. This chain connects TRBV7-2 to TRBJ2-1; D not certain. The CDR3 is 13 residues long. Germline-derived CDR1 and CDR2 are SGHTA and FQGNSA. With 1 base removed from V and 9 bases from J, the gap between germline ends came to 10 bases.

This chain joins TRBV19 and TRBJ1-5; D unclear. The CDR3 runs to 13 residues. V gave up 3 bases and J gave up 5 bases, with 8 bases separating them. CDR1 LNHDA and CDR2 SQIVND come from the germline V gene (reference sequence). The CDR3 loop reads CASSMSRDQPQHF. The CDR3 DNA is TGTGCCAGTAGTATGAGCCGAGATCAGCCCCAGCATTTT.

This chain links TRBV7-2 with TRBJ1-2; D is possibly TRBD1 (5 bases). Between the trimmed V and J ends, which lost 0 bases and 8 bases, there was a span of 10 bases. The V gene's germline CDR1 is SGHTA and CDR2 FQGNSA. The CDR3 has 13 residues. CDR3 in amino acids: CASSLAQGRGYTF. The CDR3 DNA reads TGTGCCAGCAGCTTAGCCCAGGGTAGAGGCTACACCTTC.

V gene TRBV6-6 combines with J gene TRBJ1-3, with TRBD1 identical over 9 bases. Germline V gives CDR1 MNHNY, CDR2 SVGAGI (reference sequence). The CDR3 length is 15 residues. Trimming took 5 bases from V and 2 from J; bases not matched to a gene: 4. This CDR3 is CASSRQGGPGNTIYF. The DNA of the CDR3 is TGTGCCAGCAGTCGACAGGGGGGACCTGGAAACACCATATATTTT.

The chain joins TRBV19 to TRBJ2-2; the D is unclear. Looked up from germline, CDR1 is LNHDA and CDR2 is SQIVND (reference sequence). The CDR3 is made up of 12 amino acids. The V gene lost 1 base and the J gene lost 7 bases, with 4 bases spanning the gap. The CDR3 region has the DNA TGTGCCAGTAGTATAGTAGACGGGGAGCTGTTTTTT. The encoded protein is CASSIVDGELFF.

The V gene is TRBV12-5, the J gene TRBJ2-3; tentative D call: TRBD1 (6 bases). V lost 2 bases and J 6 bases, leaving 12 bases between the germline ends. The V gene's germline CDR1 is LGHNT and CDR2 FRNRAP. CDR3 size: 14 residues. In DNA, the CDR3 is TGTGCTAGTGGTTTGTCAGGGGCCGTGGATACGCAGTATTTT. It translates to CASGLSGAVDTQYF.